This record concerns one TCR beta chain sequence. V lost 8 bases and J 8 bases, leaving 18 bases between the germline ends. This CDR3 contains 13 residues. The germline V gene has CDR1 SNHLY and CDR2 FYNNEI. This record belongs to a study of blood T cell repertoires in COVID-19. The data were produced by immunoSEQ multiplex PCR, yet TCRdb's version contains in-frame clones alone and is incomplete. The sample shows just under 350,000 clones, approximately 82% of them seen only once. The receptor's source is a man aged 30 to 39 with active or convalescent COVID-19. This chain uses TRBV2 with TRBJ1-2; D is uncertain. Sequenced: peripheral blood. CDR3 protein: CASGLDGGQGYTF. In nucleotides, the CDR3 is TGTGCCAGCGGTTTGGACGGCGGGCAGGGCTACACCTTC.